This T cell receptor beta chain emerged from a study of blood T cell repertoires in COVID-19. On the study more broadly: COVID-19 samples collected from the United States, Italy and Spain covered acute and convalescent phases. From T cells, B-cell-depleted T cells, or PBMCs came the material, which was cDNA or gDNA.

Authors' analysis steps: Estimation of nucleated cell counts relied on the amplification of reference gene primers. The data were produced by immunoSEQ multiplex PCR, yet TCRdb's version contains in-frame clones alone and is incomplete. From that table come the V and J calls and clone size; the DNA was used to work out D and trimming. This table holds about 140,000 clones, more than 75% found once. The germline V gene encodes CDR1 SGHRS and CDR2 YFSETQ. The CDR3 spans 14 residues. V lost 4 bases to trimming and J lost 1 base; unmatched junction nucleotides: 2. The rearrangement joins TRBV5-1 to TRBJ1-3, with 7 bases matching TRBD1. The receptor comes from a woman aged 40 to 50 with acute or convalescent COVID-19. Sequenced: peripheral blood. CDR3 loop: CASSTGQSGNTIYF. The CDR3 nucleotides read TGCGCCAGCAGCACGGGACAGTCTGGAAACACCATATATTTT.